These 28 T cell receptor beta chains were all obtained from the same sample, sequenced in a study of blood T cell repertoires in COVID-19. Profiled with immunoSEQ multiplex PCR; TCRdb holds only in-frame clones, not every one. There are 200,000 to 250,000 clones in the sample; around 84% occur only once, and more than 10% lies in the top ten. Input material: peripheral blood. The receptors were gathered from a human donor in a cohort sampled during active COVID-19.

The chain carries TRBV28 and TRBJ1-2, with TRBD1 matching over 8 bases. The germline CDR1 and CDR2 sequences are MDHEN and SYDVKM. Trimming removed 8 bases from V and 4 bases from J; junction bases left unmatched: 12. The CDR3 contains 15 residues. CDR3 loop: CASATGANLGYGYTF. For the CDR3, the DNA is TGTGCCAGCGCGACAGGGGCTAATTTGGGCTATGGCTACACCTTC.

The chain links TRBV30 to TRBJ2-1, with TRBD2 matching 9 bases. V shed 2 bases, J shed 9 bases, and the junction held 11 bases outside the gene matches. The germline V gene has CDR1 GTSNPN and CDR2 SVGIG (reference sequence). The CDR3 totals 15 residues. In nucleotides, the CDR3 is TGTGCCTGGAGTCCCAAGGCGGGGGGGAAGGGTGAGCAGTTCTTC. It codes for CAWSPKAGGKGEQFF.

Comment on this clone: Other DNA sequences of this sample code for an identical CDR3. The chain has TRBV7-2 and TRBJ2-7; 7 nucleotides agree with TRBD2. Germline V gives CDR1 SGHTA, CDR2 FQGNSA. Germline trimming cut 1 base from V and 1 base from J; bases unmatched to any gene: 4. This CDR3 contains 15 residues. CDR3 sequence (DNA): TGTGCCAGCAGCTTAGTGGGCGGGGGATCCTACGAGCAGTACTTC. It codes for CASSLVGGGSYEQYF.

The rearrangement links TRBV2 to TRBJ2-7; D perhaps matches TRBD2 (6 bases). The ends were cut back, 7 bases at V and 2 bases at J, with 21 bases in the middle. CDR1 and CDR2 (germline): SNHLY, FYNNEI. The CDR3 totals 16 residues. Written as DNA, the CDR3 is TGTGCCAGCACCCGGGACTCTGCGTTAGTAGCCTACGAGCAGTACTTC. Protein product: CASTRDSALVAYEQYF. Filled out from reference TRBV2 and TRBJ2-7, the complete variable domain reads EPEVTQTPSHQVTQMGQEVILRCVPISNHLYFYWYRQILGQKVEFLVSFYNNEISEKSEIFDDQFSVERPDGSNFTLKIRSTKLEDSAMYFCASTRDSALVAYEQYFGPGTRLTVT.

The CDR3 nucleotides read TGTGCCAGCAGCTTAGTGGCAGGGGACGGAGGCGAGCAGTACTTC. Translated: CASSLVAGDGGEQYF. The chain employs TRBV7-2 and TRBJ2-7; possibly TRBD1 for D (6 bases). The germline gives CDR1 SGHTA, CDR2 FQGNSA. Trimming cost V 1 base and J 6 bases, with 16 bases left between them. The CDR3 runs to 15 residues.

V usage is TRBV28 and J usage is TRBJ2-5; TRBD2 matches at 13 bases. V shed 7 bases, J shed 7 bases, and the junction held 9 bases outside the gene matches. The germline gives CDR1 MDHEN, CDR2 SYDVKM. CDR3 length: 15 amino acids. CDR3 in amino acids: CASIPTSGGVWTQYF. The CDR3 coding sequence is TGTGCCAGCATCCCCACTAGCGGGGGGGTTTGGACCCAGTACTTC.

The chain is built from TRBV7-8 and TRBJ1-5; 7 bases map to TRBD1. The junction had 20 bases not matched to a gene; V was cut back by 5 bases and J by 7 bases. CDR1 is SGHVS and CDR2 is FQNEAQ in the germline V gene. CDR3 length: 18 amino acids. CDR3 amino acids: CASSLHLQGPIREQPQHF. In DNA form, the CDR3 reads TGTGCCAGCAGCCTACATCTACAGGGGCCGATTAGAGAGCAGCCCCAGCATTTT.

The chain recombines TRBV29-1 with TRBJ1-2; the match to TRBD1 covers 8 bases. V dropped 0 bases and J dropped 8; count of bases not matched to a gene: 8. This CDR3 has 14 residues. Germline V gives CDR1 SQVTM, CDR2 ANQGSEA. The CDR3 reads CSVEDPRRGQGYTF. DNA for the CDR3: TGCAGCGTTGAAGACCCCCGCAGGGGGCAAGGCTACACCTTC.

The J gene is TRBJ2-7, the V gene TRBV7-2; 8 bases map to TRBD2. Losses at the gene ends were 4 bases for V and 6 bases for J; bases not matched to a gene: 14. The CDR3 has 16 residues. CDR1 and CDR2 from the germline V gene are SGHTA and FQGNSA. The CDR3 region has the DNA TGTGCCAGCAGCTCCACCGGGCTAGCGGGCTATGGCGAGCAGTACTTC. Translation: CASSSTGLAGYGEQYF.

V is TRBV5-1 and J is TRBJ2-3, with D unresolved. Trimming removed 2 bases from V and 5 bases from J, with 12 bases in between. The CDR3 has 14 amino acids. Germline V gene data show CDR1 as SGHRS and CDR2 as YFSETQ. CDR3 in DNA: TGCGCCAGCAGCTTAACCCCTAGTGGAGATACGCAGTATTTT. This translates into CASSLTPSGDTQYF.

The chain is built from TRBV7-2 and TRBJ1-1, with D maybe TRBD1 (5 bases). The V end was cut by 1 base, the J end by 4 bases, with 13 bases between. The CDR3 has 15 residues. CDR1 and CDR2 (germline): SGHTA, FQGNSA. The CDR3 sequence: CASSLEGQGVTEAFF. The CDR3 bases are TGTGCCAGCAGCTTAGAGGGCCAGGGTGTCACTGAAGCTTTCTTT.

The chain has TRBV29-1 and TRBJ2-7; D unclear. The CDR3 loop spans 11 amino acids. CDR1 SQVTM and CDR2 ANQGSEA come from the germline V gene. V was trimmed by 2 bases and J by 4 bases, leaving 6 bases between them. In nucleotides, the CDR3 is TGCAGCGTTGAATTGGCTTACGAGCAGTACTTC. Translating it yields CSVELAYEQYF.

This clone was counted between two and nine times. The gene calls are TRBV5-4 and TRBJ1-1; D is unresolved. CDR1 is SGHNT, CDR2 YYREEE, per germline (reference sequence). The CDR3 is made up of 14 amino acids. V was clipped by 2 bases and J by 6 bases, with 14 bases between them. The CDR3 nucleotides read TGTGCCAGCAGCTTATATGGGCCCTCGGCTGAAGCTTTCTTT. This sequence encodes CASSLYGPSAEAFF.

The chain is built from TRBV7-2 and TRBJ1-6; possible D gene TRBD1, 5 bases. The CDR3 consists of 16 residues. Deletions cut 7 bases from V and 7 bases from J, with 20 bases between. The V gene's germline CDR1 is SGHTA and CDR2 FQGNSA. The CDR3 DNA is TGTGCCAGCAATCTGTCCTCCGGGACTGCAAATTCACCCCTCCACTTT. It specifies CASNLSSGTANSPLHF.

This chain joins TRBV19 and TRBJ1-1; D may be TRBD1 (5 bases). V was pared by 1 base and J by 3 bases, with 6 bases between. This CDR3 spans 13 amino acids. From germline, CDR1 is LNHDA and CDR2 SQIVND (reference sequence). The CDR3 DNA follows: TGTGCCAGTAGTATAGTCAGGGACACTGAAGCTTTCTTT. Residues: CASSIVRDTEAFF. Variable domain in full (rest from reference TRBV19 and TRBJ1-1): DGGITQSPKYLFRKEGQNVTLSCEQNLNHDAMYWYRQDPGQGLRLIYYSQIVNDFQKGDIAEGYSVSREKKESFPLTVTSAQKNPTAFYLCASSIVRDTEAFFGQGTRLTVV.

The CDR3 sequence is CASSRGFRDTQYF. The CDR3 DNA reads as TGTGCCAGCAGTCGAGGATTCAGAGATACGCAGTATTTT. This chain uses TRBV5-6 with TRBJ2-3; D gene unclear. The length of the CDR3 is 13 residues. Trimming pared 5 bases from V and 5 bases from J, leaving 12 bases between. From germline, CDR1 is SGHDT and CDR2 YYEEEE.

The chain uses TRBV30 and TRBJ1-1; D unclear. Germline-derived CDR1 and CDR2 are GTSNPN and SVGIG (reference sequence). This CDR3 is built from 12 residues. V was cut by 8 bases and J by 1 base, with 11 bases left in between. Here the CDR3 DNA reads TGTGCCATCGGGAGAAAGAACACTGAAGCTTTCTTT. Its protein product is CAIGRKNTEAFF.

This clone was recorded many times. The chain links TRBV3-1 (or the pseudogene TRBV3-2) to TRBJ1-5, with no clear D. With 3 bases removed from V and 3 bases from J, the gap between germline ends came to 12 bases. The CDR3 spans 15 residues. Germline assignment: CDR1 LGHDT and CDR2 YNNKEL (reference sequence). Written as DNA, the CDR3 is TGTGCCAGCAGCCAGGTGCACGGAGTCAATCAGCCCCAGCATTTT. Translation gives CASSQVHGVNQPQHF.

This chain links TRBV12-3 or TRBV12-4 with TRBJ1-6, with unresolved D. The CDR3 runs to 13 residues. Trimming left V 6 bases short and J 7 bases short, with 10 bases between. The CDR3 loop is CASRPTLNSPLHF. The CDR3 bases are TGTGCCAGCAGGCCTACGCTCAATTCACCCCTCCACTTT.

The V gene is TRBV24-1, the J gene TRBJ2-1; D is uncertain. Looked up from germline, CDR1 is KGHDR and CDR2 is SFDVKD. There are 16 residues in the CDR3. V lost 2 bases and J 6 bases, leaving 16 bases between the germline ends. The CDR3 spells CATSDYSRQNLNEQFF. CDR3 nucleotides: TGTGCCACCAGTGATTATTCGCGGCAGAACCTCAATGAGCAGTTCTTC.

J is TRBJ2-1 and V is TRBV6-5; TRBD2 matches at 13 bases. Per germline, CDR1 MNHEY and CDR2 SVGAGI. V gave up 4 bases and J gave up 6 bases; unmatched junction bases: 6. CDR3 size: 16 residues. CDR3 sequence: CASSSRLAGGLNEQFF. For the CDR3, the DNA is TGTGCCAGCAGTTCTCGACTAGCGGGAGGACTCAATGAGCAGTTCTTC.

The V gene is TRBV4-1, the J gene TRBJ1-2; 7 nucleotides align to TRBD1. V trimming: 0 bases; J trimming: 8 bases; junction bases outside the gene matches: 9. Germline CDR1 and CDR2: MGHRA and YSYEKL. The CDR3 consists of 15 residues. The CDR3 loop reads CASSQDYGTVGGYTF. CDR3 nucleotide sequence: TGCGCCAGCAGCCAAGATTACGGGACAGTCGGCGGCTACACCTTC.

CDR3 nucleotide sequence: TGTGCCAGCAGTGCCGCTCGGTTCAGCGACCAGTACTTC. This sequence encodes CASSAARFSDQYF. The chain uses TRBV6-6 and TRBJ2-5, with D uncertain. This CDR3 comprises 13 residues. The germline gives CDR1 MNHNY, CDR2 SVGAGI (reference sequence). The germline V and J ends were trimmed by 5 bases and 10 bases, with 17 bases remaining between them.

The chain is built from TRBV3-1 (or the pseudogene TRBV3-2) and TRBJ2-7; 8 nucleotides align to TRBD1. The CDR3 covers 14 residues. The trim removed 7 bases at V and 3 bases at J, leaving 8 bases unmatched. CDR1 is LGHDT, CDR2 YNNKEL, per germline (reference sequence). CDR3 coding DNA: TGTGCCAGCACCCCGGGACAGGAGAACTACGAGCAGTACTTC. Its translation is CASTPGQENYEQYF.

The rearrangement links TRBV4-3 to TRBJ1-2, with 7 nucleotides matching TRBD1. The length of the CDR3 is 15 residues. Losses at the gene ends were 0 bases for V and 1 base for J; bases not matched to a gene: 2. In germline, CDR1 is LGHNA, CDR2 YSLEER. DNA for the CDR3: TGCGCCAGCAGCCAAGAGCAGGGGGATAACTATGGCTACACCTTC. Its translation is CASSQEQGDNYGYTF.

This clone was counted once. The gene calls are TRBV5-4 and TRBJ2-7; perhaps TRBD2 as D (6 bases). Germline CDR1 and CDR2: SGHNT and YYREEE (reference sequence). The CDR3 is 15 amino acids. With 3 bases removed from V and 8 bases from J, the gap between germline ends came to 21 bases. Written as DNA, the CDR3 is TGTGCCAGCAGCTCCGACAGTGGCGGGGTCCGCAAGCAGTACTTC. Its translation: CASSSDSGGVRKQYF. The complete variable domain, with remaining parts taken from reference TRBV5-4 and TRBJ2-7, reads ETGVTQSPTHLIKTRGQQVTLRCSSQSGHNTVSWYQQALGQGPQFIFQYYREEENGRGNFPPRFSGLQFPNYSSELNVNALELDDSALYLCASSSDSGGVRKQYFGPGTRLTVT.

The V call is TRBV5-4, the J call TRBJ2-5, with 16 bases matching TRBD2. The germline V gene has CDR1 SGHNT and CDR2 YYREEE (reference sequence). Trimming cost V 4 bases and J 5 bases; bases outside gene matches: 5. This CDR3 contains 16 residues. The CDR3 DNA reads TGTGCCAGCAGCCGCGGGACTAGCGGGAGGGAGGAGACCCAGTACTTC. It translates to CASSRGTSGREETQYF.

The rearrangement joins TRBV27 to TRBJ2-6; D remains unclear. The germline V and J ends were trimmed by 2 bases and 4 bases, with 15 bases remaining between them. In germline, CDR1 is MNHEY, CDR2 SMNVEV (reference sequence). The CDR3 covers 17 residues. The CDR3 is CASSLGPRFRGANVLTF. The CDR3, as DNA: TGTGCCAGCAGTTTAGGCCCTCGATTCAGAGGGGCCAACGTCCTGACTTTC.